One sample yielded the 10 T cell receptor beta chains listed below, sequenced in a study of beta chain features in type 1 diabetes. Reverse transcribing all isolated RNA meant expressed TCRB transcripts were sequenced. Here immunoSEQ multiplex PCR was the method, and the copy in TCRdb shows in-frame clones only, minus some. This table has hundreds of thousands of clones, roughly 13% appearing once. Their target antigens are unknown. Notes on the study in general: For Type 1 diabetes patients, all four CD4+ subsets carried TCRB CDR3s that were moderately but significantly shorter.

The sample taken for sequencing was naive CD4+ T cells from blood. The origin of the receptors is a man younger than 35 with type 1 diabetes.

The chain combines TRBV27 with TRBJ1-1; D not certain. The CDR3 is made up of 12 amino acids. The germline V gene has CDR1 MNHEY and CDR2 SMNVEV (reference sequence). V lost 6 bases to trimming and J lost 2 bases, with 7 bases between them. The CDR3 reads CASSSRNTEAFF. Here the CDR3 DNA reads TGTGCCAGCAGCTCAAGAAACACTGAAGCTTTCTTT.

The chain recombines TRBV5-1 with TRBJ1-1; D ambiguous. The CDR3 loop spans 14 amino acids. The germline V gene has CDR1 SGHRS and CDR2 YFSETQ. Trimming pared 4 bases from V and 1 base from J, leaving 11 bases between. As DNA, the CDR3 is TGCGCCAGCAGCCTTGAGAATCCGAACACTGAAGCTTTCTTT. This gives the protein CASSLENPNTEAFF.

The V and J genes are TRBV5-1 and TRBJ2-1; 9 bases agree with TRBD1. CDR1 is SGHRS and CDR2 is YFSETQ in the germline V gene. The CDR3 extends over 14 amino acids. Germline trimming cut 4 bases from V and 5 bases from J; bases unmatched to any gene: 4. The DNA of the CDR3 is TGCGCCAGCAGCGCCCGGACAGGGGACAATGAGCAGTTCTTC. This translates into CASSARTGDNEQFF.

J is TRBJ2-5 and V is TRBV9, with 13 bases fitting TRBD2. The trim removed 3 bases at V and 2 bases at J, leaving 4 bases unmatched. Germline CDR1 and CDR2: SGDLS and YYNGEE. This CDR3 contains 16 residues. This chain's CDR3 is CASSGTSGRRQETQYF. The DNA of the CDR3 is TGTGCCAGCAGCGGGACTAGCGGGAGAAGACAAGAGACCCAGTACTTC.

The V gene is TRBV27, the J gene TRBJ2-3; D remains ambiguous. Deletions cut 0 bases from V and 6 bases from J, with 10 bases between. This CDR3 contains 14 residues. Germline-derived CDR1 and CDR2 are MNHEY and SMNVEV (reference sequence). The CDR3 nucleotides are TGTGCCAGCAGTTTATCGGCCTTGGGGGATACGCAGTATTTT. As protein: CASSLSALGDTQYF.

This clone was found a few times. The V call is TRBV5-4, the J call TRBJ2-5; 11 bases fit TRBD1. The germline gives CDR1 SGHNT, CDR2 YYREEE (reference sequence). V gave up 4 bases and J gave up 3 bases; unmatched junction bases: 2. The length of the CDR3 is 14 residues. The CDR3 bases are TGTGCCAGCAGCGCGGGACAGGGGGAAGAGACCCAGTACTTC. This translates into CASSAGQGEETQYF.

J is TRBJ2-3 and V is TRBV7-2, with 7 bases that match TRBD1. The V gene end was trimmed by 1 base and the J gene end by 1 base; junction bases not matched to a gene: 2. Germline CDR1 is SGHTA and CDR2 is FQGNSA. This CDR3 is built from 15 residues. The CDR3 nucleotides are TGTGCCAGCAGCTTAGAGGGGGCACGCACAGATACGCAGTATTTT. Amino acids: CASSLEGARTDTQYF.

This clone has a handful of counts. CDR3 nucleotides: TGTGCCAGCAGCTCGCCAGTTCGGGAGACCCAGTACTTC. This translates into CASSSPVRETQYF. The chain is built from TRBV14 and TRBJ2-5; D is unclear. V was clipped by 5 bases and J by 5 bases, with 12 bases between them. The length of the CDR3 is 13 residues. CDR1 and CDR2 from the germline V gene are SGHDN and FVKESK.

The chain links TRBV11-2 to TRBJ1-1, with TRBD1 as a possible D gene (6 bases). This CDR3 has 14 amino acids. V dropped 2 bases and J dropped 5 bases, with 12 bases sitting between them. CDR1 SGHAT and CDR2 FQNNGV come from the germline V gene. CDR3 DNA: TGTGCCAGCAGCTTAACAGGGATAAGGACTGAAGCTTTCTTT. Its translation is CASSLTGIRTEAFF.

In the case of this clone: At one end, the junction sequence differs from germline, possibly due to a read error. This chain uses TRBV7-7 with TRBJ2-5, with 8 bases that match TRBD2. The CDR3 runs 15 residues. Germline V gene lookup returns CDR1 SSHAT and CDR2 FNYEAQ (reference sequence). CDR3 sequence: CASSAVAGGRETQYF. The CDR3 nucleotides are TGTGCTAGCAGCGCCGTGGCGGGAGGCAGGGAGACCCAGTACTTC.